The present TCR beta chain was sequenced within a study of blood T cells in healthy people across ages. The trim removed 4 bases at V and 1 base at J, leaving 6 bases unmatched. The germline CDR1 and CDR2 sequences are DFQATT and SNEGSKA (reference sequence). CDR3 size: 14 residues. A second about 6 to 12 cycle PCR used barcoded and J-beta primers. Every cDNA was tagged by a template-switch adaptor with 12 random nucleotides. TCRdb reprocessed the 5' RACE reads via MiXCR and lists one record per CDR3 protein. The data hold approximately 1,700,000 distinct CDR3 sequences, with about 39% observed a single time.

Sequenced sample: blood. The sequence was obtained from a human donor in good health. This chain uses TRBV20-1 with TRBJ1-1; 7 bases line up with TRBD1. The CDR3 here is CSATSAGGNTEAFF. CDR3 nucleotide sequence: TGCAGTGCTACCAGTGCAGGGGGGAACACTGAAGCTTTCTTT.